Following are 17 T cell receptor beta chains from one sample sequenced in a study of cytomegalovirus exposure and HLA in healthy donors. Using immunoSEQ multiplex PCR, the repertoire was profiled, and TCRdb retains in-frame clones only, with some absent. The table lists approximately 190,000 clones, approximately 82% of them singletons. Specimen: PBMCs. The receptors shown here come from a young woman in good health and CMV-seropositive.

V gene TRBV6-5 combines with J gene TRBJ1-1; no clear D. The V and J ends lost 0 bases and 12 bases respectively, with 11 bases between them. The CDR3 is 12 residues long. The germline gives CDR1 MNHEY, CDR2 SVGAGI. Here the CDR3 reads CASSYSSGITFF. The CDR3, as DNA: TGTGCCAGCAGTTACTCATCGGGGATTACTTTCTTT.

The chain uses TRBV6-5 and TRBJ1-2; D perhaps matches TRBD1 (6 bases). CDR3 length: 15 amino acids. V shed 7 bases and J shed 6 bases, with 21 bases lying between them. CDR1 is MNHEY and CDR2 is SVGAGI in the germline V gene. The CDR3 sequence is CASKAAWGGGDGYTF. In nucleotides, the CDR3 is TGTGCCAGCAAGGCCGCTTGGGGAGGGGGAGATGGCTACACCTTC.

This clone was picked up a small number of times. The chain links TRBV30 to TRBJ1-2; TRBD1 aligns across 8 bases. Germline trimming cut 0 bases from V and 5 bases from J; bases unmatched to any gene: 2. The CDR3 consists of 13 residues. CDR1 and CDR2 (germline): GTSNPN, SVGIG (reference sequence). The CDR3 DNA is TGTGCCTGGAGTGTTCAGGGGGCATATGGCTACACCTTC. Residues: CAWSVQGAYGYTF.

The V call is TRBV5-6, the J call TRBJ1-5, with D tentatively TRBD1 (6 bases). Germline V gene data show CDR1 as SGHDT and CDR2 as YYEEEE. The CDR3 extends over 14 amino acids. Trimming cost V 5 bases and J 7 bases, with 16 bases left between them. The CDR3 DNA follows: TGTGCCAGCAGGGATTCAGGGACACGGCAGCCCCAGCATTTT. Amino acid sequence: CASRDSGTRQPQHF. The variable domain in full, with the rest retrieved from reference TRBV5-6 and TRBJ1-5, is DAGVTQSPTHLIKTRGQQVTLRCSPKSGHDTVSWYQQALGQGPQFIFQYYEEEERQRGNFPDRFSGHQFPNYSSELNVNALLLGDSALYLCASRDSGTRQPQHFGDGTRLSIL.

The chain employs TRBV7-8 and TRBJ2-7, with 11 bases aligning to TRBD2. V lost 5 bases, J lost 6 bases, and 9 bases stayed unmatched. Germline V gene sequence: CDR1 SGHVS, CDR2 FQNEAQ. This CDR3 comprises 15 residues. This CDR3 reads CASSPTSGTHGEQYF. CDR3 sequence (DNA): TGTGCCAGCAGCCCGACTAGCGGGACCCATGGCGAGCAGTACTTC.

The chain combines TRBV28 with TRBJ1-2; D unresolved. The germline V gene has CDR1 MDHEN and CDR2 SYDVKM. CDR3 length: 12 amino acids. Trimming took off 5 bases at V and 1 base at J, with 5 bases between the two ends. The CDR3 DNA reads as TGTGCCAGCAGTAACATTAACTATGGCTACACCTTC. It specifies CASSNINYGYTF.

This chain uses TRBV12-2 with TRBJ2-1; TRBD2 reflects the table's D call only, with no check against the DNA. TRBV12-2 represents a pseudogene. This CDR3 is built from 16 residues. CDR3 amino acids: CASRLGRVSSYNEQFF. CDR3 bases: TGTGCAAGTCGCTTAGGGAGAGTGAGCTCCTACAATGAGCAGTTCTTC.

The rearrangement uses TRBV7-6 and TRBJ1-4, with TRBD1 matching over 7 bases. Germline CDR1 is SGHVS and CDR2 is FNYEAQ. V gave up 7 bases and J gave up 4 bases; unmatched junction bases: 6. There are 14 residues in the CDR3. CDR3 sequence: CASKRGPGNEKLFF. The CDR3 DNA is TGTGCCAGCAAAAGGGGGCCGGGTAATGAAAAACTGTTTTTT.

This clone turned up a few times. This chain links TRBV15 with TRBJ1-2, with TRBD1 matching 7 bases. The length of the CDR3 is 13 residues. In germline, CDR1 is LNHNV, CDR2 YYDKDF (reference sequence). V trimming: 3 bases; J trimming: 4 bases; junction bases outside the gene matches: 2. The CDR3 here is CATSRRQGYGYTF. The CDR3 DNA is TGTGCCACCAGCAGGAGACAGGGCTATGGCTACACCTTC.

The chain employs TRBV5-1 and TRBJ1-2; D might be TRBD1 (5 bases). CDR1 is SGHRS, CDR2 YFSETQ, per germline. V lost 4 bases and J lost 4, with 11 bases in between. The CDR3 sequence is 13 residues long. This CDR3 is CASSPGGSYGYTF. In DNA form, the CDR3 reads TGCGCCAGCAGCCCGGGGGGATCCTATGGCTACACCTTC.

CDR3 DNA: TGTGCCAGCAGCCAACAGGGTCAAGAGACCCAGTACTTC. This encodes CASSQQGQETQYF. The chain combines TRBV7-3 with TRBJ2-5, with D possibly matching TRBD1 (6 bases). Trimming pared 5 bases from V and 2 bases from J, leaving 9 bases between. Germline V gene data show CDR1 as SGHTA and CDR2 as FQGTGA. The CDR3 is 13 residues long.

This sequence joins TRBV18 and TRBJ2-7; maybe TRBD2 (6 bases). The germline V gene encodes CDR1 KGHSH and CDR2 LQKENI. The CDR3 runs to 14 residues. V was shortened by 5 bases and J by 3 bases, with 14 bases between the two germline ends. CDR3 protein: CASSGSWGDYEQYF. The DNA of the CDR3 is TGTGCCAGCTCAGGCAGTTGGGGGGACTACGAGCAGTACTTC. The complete variable domain, with remaining parts taken from reference TRBV18 and TRBJ2-7, reads NAGVMQNPRHLVRRRGQEARLRCSPMKGHSHVYWYRQLPEEGLKFMVYLQKENIIDESGMPKERFSAEFPKEGPSILRIQQVVRGDSAAYFCASSGSWGDYEQYFGPGTRLTVT.

V and J are TRBV9 and TRBJ1-1, with unresolved D. Trimming cost V 6 bases and J 4 bases, with 16 bases left between them. Germline assignment: CDR1 SGDLS and CDR2 YYNGEE. This CDR3 spans 14 amino acids. CDR3: CASTPLGGFTEAFF. CDR3 sequence (DNA): TGTGCCAGCACTCCACTTGGCGGATTCACTGAAGCTTTCTTT.

This clone was observed a few times. This sequence joins TRBV7-2 and TRBJ2-7; TRBD1 agrees at 7 bases. Germline V lookup: CDR1 SGHTA, CDR2 FQGNSA. The V and J ends lost 4 bases and 3 bases, in that order; junction bases with no gene match: 9. This CDR3 region has 15 residues. In nucleotides, the CDR3 is TGTGCCAGCAGCTGGACAGGAGGCTATGGCTACGAGCAGTACTTC. It translates to CASSWTGGYGYEQYF.

The V gene is TRBV10-3, the J gene TRBJ1-1, with D maybe TRBD1 (5 bases). Germline loops: CDR1 ENHRY, CDR2 SYGVKD. The CDR3 consists of 15 residues. V was cut by 6 bases and J by 0 bases, with 14 bases left in between. The CDR3 reads CAIRTNTGLNTEAFF. CDR3 in DNA: TGTGCCATCAGGACGAACACAGGTCTGAACACTGAAGCTTTCTTT.

As regards this clone: Mismatch with germline at one junction end may stem from a read error. The CDR3 DNA is TGTGCCTGGAGGGGACAGAAGAACTCTGAAGCTTTCTTT. This encodes CAWRGQKNSEAFF. J is TRBJ1-1 and V is TRBV30; 7 positions agree with TRBD1. The CDR3 loop spans 13 amino acids. Per germline, CDR1 GTSNPN and CDR2 SVGIG (reference sequence).

The rearrangement uses TRBV2 and TRBJ2-7, with 8 bases identical to TRBD2. Trimming took 2 bases from V and 4 from J; bases not matched to a gene: 10. Germline-derived CDR1 and CDR2 are SNHLY and FYNNEI. The CDR3 sequence is 16 residues long. This chain's CDR3 is CASSEFSGIRRYEQYF. The CDR3 DNA follows: TGTGCCAGCAGTGAATTTAGCGGGATCCGCAGATACGAGCAGTACTTC. Complete variable domain (other parts from reference TRBV2 and TRBJ2-7): EPEVTQTPSHQVTQMGQEVILRCVPISNHLYFYWYRQILGQKVEFLVSFYNNEISEKSEIFDDQFSVERPDGSNFTLKIRSTKLEDSAMYFCASSEFSGIRRYEQYFGPGTRLTVT.